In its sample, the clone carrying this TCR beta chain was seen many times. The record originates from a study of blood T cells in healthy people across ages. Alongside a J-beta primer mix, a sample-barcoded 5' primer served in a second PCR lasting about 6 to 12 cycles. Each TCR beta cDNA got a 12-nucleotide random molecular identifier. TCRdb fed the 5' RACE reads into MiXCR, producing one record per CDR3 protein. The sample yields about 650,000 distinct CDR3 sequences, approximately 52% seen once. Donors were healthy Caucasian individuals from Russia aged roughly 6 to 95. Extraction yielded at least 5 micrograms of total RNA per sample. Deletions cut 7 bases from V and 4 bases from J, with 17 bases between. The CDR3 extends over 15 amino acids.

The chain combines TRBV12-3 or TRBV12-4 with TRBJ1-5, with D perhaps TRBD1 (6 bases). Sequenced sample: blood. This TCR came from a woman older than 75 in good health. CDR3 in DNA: TGTGCCAGCACCCGGGACACAAGTAAAAATCAGCCCCAGCATTTT. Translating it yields CASTRDTSKNQPQHF.